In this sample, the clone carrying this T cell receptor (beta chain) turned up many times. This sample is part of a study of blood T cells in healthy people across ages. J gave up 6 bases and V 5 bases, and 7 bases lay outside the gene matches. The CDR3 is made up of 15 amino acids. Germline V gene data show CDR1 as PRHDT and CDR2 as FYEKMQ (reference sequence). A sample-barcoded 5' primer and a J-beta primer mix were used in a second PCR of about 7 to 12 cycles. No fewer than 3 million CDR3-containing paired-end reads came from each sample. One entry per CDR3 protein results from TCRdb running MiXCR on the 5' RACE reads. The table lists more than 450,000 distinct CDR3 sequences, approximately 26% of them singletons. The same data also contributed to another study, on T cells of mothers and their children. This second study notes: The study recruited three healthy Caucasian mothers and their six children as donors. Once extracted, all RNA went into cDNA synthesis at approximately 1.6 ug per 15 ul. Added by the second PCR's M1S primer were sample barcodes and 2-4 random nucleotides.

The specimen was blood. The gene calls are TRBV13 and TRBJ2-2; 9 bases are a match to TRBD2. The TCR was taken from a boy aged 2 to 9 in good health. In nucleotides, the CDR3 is TGTGCCAGCAGCCCTGCAGCGGGAGGTCCCGGGGAGCTGTTTTTT. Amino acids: CASSPAAGGPGELFF. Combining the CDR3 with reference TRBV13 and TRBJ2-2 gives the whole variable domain AAGVIQSPRHLIKEKRETATLKCYPIPRHDTVYWYQQGPGQDPQFLISFYEKMQSDKGSIPDRFSAQQFSDYHSELNMSSLELGDSALYFCASSPAAGGPGELFFGEGSRLTVL.